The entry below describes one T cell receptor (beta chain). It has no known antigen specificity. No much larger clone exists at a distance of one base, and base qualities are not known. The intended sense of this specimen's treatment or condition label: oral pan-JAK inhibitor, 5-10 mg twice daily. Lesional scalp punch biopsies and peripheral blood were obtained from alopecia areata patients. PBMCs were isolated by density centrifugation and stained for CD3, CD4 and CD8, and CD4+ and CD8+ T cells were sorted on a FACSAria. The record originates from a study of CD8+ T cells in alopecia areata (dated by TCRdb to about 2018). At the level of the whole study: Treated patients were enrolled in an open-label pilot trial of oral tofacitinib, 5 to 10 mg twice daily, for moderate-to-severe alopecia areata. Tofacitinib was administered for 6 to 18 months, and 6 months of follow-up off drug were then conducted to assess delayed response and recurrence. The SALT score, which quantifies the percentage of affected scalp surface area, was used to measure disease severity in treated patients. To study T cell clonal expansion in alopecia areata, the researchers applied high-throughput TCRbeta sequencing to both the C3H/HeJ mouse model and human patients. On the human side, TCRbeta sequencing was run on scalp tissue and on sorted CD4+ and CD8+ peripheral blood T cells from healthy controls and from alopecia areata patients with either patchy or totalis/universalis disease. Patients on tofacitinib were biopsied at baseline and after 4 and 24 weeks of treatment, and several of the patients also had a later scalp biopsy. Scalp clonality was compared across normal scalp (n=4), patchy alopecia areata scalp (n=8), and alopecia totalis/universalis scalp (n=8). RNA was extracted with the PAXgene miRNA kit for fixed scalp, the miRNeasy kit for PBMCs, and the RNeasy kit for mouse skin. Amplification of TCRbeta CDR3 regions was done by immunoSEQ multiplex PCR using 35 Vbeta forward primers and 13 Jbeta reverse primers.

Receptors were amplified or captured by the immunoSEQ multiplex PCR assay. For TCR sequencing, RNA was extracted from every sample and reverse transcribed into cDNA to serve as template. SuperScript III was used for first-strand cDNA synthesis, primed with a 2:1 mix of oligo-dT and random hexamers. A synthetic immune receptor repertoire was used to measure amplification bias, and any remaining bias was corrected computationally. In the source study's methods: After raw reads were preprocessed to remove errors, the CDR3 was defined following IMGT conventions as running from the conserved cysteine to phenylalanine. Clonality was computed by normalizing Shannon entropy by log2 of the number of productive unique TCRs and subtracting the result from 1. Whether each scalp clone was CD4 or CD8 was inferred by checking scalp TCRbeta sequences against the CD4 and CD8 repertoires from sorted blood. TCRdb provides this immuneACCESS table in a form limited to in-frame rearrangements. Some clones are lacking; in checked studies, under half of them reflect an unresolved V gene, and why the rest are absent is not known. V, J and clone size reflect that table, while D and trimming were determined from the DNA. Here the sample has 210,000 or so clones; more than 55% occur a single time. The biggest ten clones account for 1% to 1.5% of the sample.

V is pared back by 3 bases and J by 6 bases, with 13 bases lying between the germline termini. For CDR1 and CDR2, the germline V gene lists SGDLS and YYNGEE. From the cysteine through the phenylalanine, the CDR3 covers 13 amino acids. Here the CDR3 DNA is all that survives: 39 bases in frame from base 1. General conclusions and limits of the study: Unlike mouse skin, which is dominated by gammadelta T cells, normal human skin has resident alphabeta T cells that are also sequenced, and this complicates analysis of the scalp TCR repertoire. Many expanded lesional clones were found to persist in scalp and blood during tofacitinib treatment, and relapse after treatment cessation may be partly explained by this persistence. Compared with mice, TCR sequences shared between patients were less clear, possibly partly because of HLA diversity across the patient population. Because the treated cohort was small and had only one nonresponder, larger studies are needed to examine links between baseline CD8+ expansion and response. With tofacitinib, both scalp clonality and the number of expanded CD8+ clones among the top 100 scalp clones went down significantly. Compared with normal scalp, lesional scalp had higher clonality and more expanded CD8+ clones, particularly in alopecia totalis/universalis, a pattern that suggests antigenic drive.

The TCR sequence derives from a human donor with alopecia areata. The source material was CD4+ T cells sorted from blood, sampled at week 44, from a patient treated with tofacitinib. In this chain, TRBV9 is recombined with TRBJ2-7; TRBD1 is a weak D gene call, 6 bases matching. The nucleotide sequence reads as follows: TGTGCCAGCAGCGGACAGGAAGGAGGCGAGCAGTACTTC. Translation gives CASSGQEGGEQYF.